Shown below are 32 T cell receptor beta chains from a single sample sequenced in a study of cytomegalovirus exposure and HLA in healthy donors. Only in-frame clones appear in the TCRdb table, and some are missing; sequencing was by immunoSEQ multiplex PCR. The profile shows about 180,000 clones, approximately 81% of them singletons. The sample taken for sequencing was PBMCs. All receptors derive from a man younger than 35 in good health and CMV-seropositive.

The V call is TRBV12-1, the J call TRBJ2-7; no check of the table's D call, TRBD2, against the DNA was made. TRBV12-1 is termed a pseudogene. The CDR3 is 14 residues long. The CDR3 DNA is TGTGCCAGCAGCTATAACCTTAGAGGGTACGAGCAGTACTTC. Translation: CASSYNLRGYEQYF.

This chain connects TRBV5-6 to TRBJ1-1, with a possible D match to TRBD1 (6 bases). The CDR3 extends over 12 amino acids. The germline V gene encodes CDR1 SGHDT and CDR2 YYEEEE. Trimming stripped 9 bases from V and 6 bases from J, with 15 bases between. CDR3 nucleotide sequence: TGTGCCACCGGGACACCCACCGCTGAAGCTTTCTTT. This encodes CATGTPTAEAFF.

V and J are TRBV4-1 and TRBJ2-3, with 7 bases lining up with TRBD1. Germline V CDR1 and CDR2: MGHRA, YSYEKL. V was pared by 3 bases and J by 0 bases, with 3 bases of the junction left unmatched. This CDR3 has 15 amino acids. CDR3 sequence (DNA): TGCGCCAGCAGCCAGGGACAGAAGAGCACAGATACGCAGTATTTT. Translating it yields CASSQGQKSTDTQYF.

This chain joins TRBV11-2 and TRBJ2-1, with TRBD2 matching over 8 bases. The CDR3 length is 16 residues. From germline, CDR1 is SGHAT and CDR2 FQNNGV. Trimming cost V 5 bases and J 3 bases; bases outside gene matches: 9. CDR3: CASSRSSGDGYNEQFF. CDR3 DNA sequence: TGTGCCAGCAGCCGGAGTAGCGGGGATGGCTACAATGAGCAGTTCTTC.

The V call is TRBV30, the J call TRBJ1-2, with 8 bases that match TRBD1. J lost 8 bases, V lost 7 bases, and 12 bases had no gene match. The germline V gene has CDR1 GTSNPN and CDR2 SVGIG (reference sequence). The CDR3 length is 13 residues. The CDR3 DNA sequence: TGTGCCTCTGGACAGGGCGCTCCATGGGGCTACACCTTC. Protein product: CASGQGAPWGYTF.

This chain joins TRBV10-2 and TRBJ2-3; tentative D call: TRBD1 (6 bases). CDR1 is WSHSY and CDR2 is SAAADI in the germline V gene. This CDR3 is 14 amino acids long. V dropped 10 bases and J dropped 0 bases, with 14 bases sitting between them. CDR3 amino acids: CATSQGPSTDTQYF. For the CDR3, the DNA is TGCGCCACCTCCCAGGGGCCCAGCACAGATACGCAGTATTTT.

The genes are TRBV28 and TRBJ2-1; 7 positions agree with TRBD2. The CDR3 extends over 15 amino acids. V shed 6 bases and J 4 bases; nucleotides not matched to a gene: 9. Germline V lookup: CDR1 MDHEN, CDR2 SYDVKM. CDR3 loop: CASSSEGRGYNEQFF. The CDR3 DNA reads as TGTGCCAGCAGCTCCGAAGGGCGGGGGTACAATGAGCAGTTCTTC. The full variable domain, with the rest looked up from reference TRBV28 and TRBJ2-1, is DVKVTQSSRYLVKRTGEKVFLECVQDMDHENMFWYRQDPGLGLRLIYFSYDVKMKEKGDIPEGYSVSREKKERFSLILESASTNQTSMYLCASSSEGRGYNEQFFGPGTRLTVL.

The chain has TRBV9 and TRBJ2-3; tentatively, D is TRBD2 (6 bases). CDR1 and CDR2 (germline): SGDLS, YYNGEE. This CDR3 comprises 15 residues. V was trimmed by 3 bases and J by 2 bases, leaving 13 bases between them. CDR3 amino acids: CASSEGGALTDTQYF. CDR3 nucleotide sequence: TGTGCCAGCAGCGAAGGAGGGGCGCTCACAGATACGCAGTATTTT. Variable domain in full (rest from reference TRBV9 and TRBJ2-3): DSGVTQTPKHLITATGQRVTLRCSPRSGDLSVYWYQQSLDQGLQFLIQYYNGEERAKGNILERFSAQQFPDLHSELNLSSLELGDSALYFCASSEGGALTDTQYFGPGTRLTVL.

The chain is built from TRBV9 and TRBJ2-1; D possibly corresponds to TRBD2 (7 bases). The CDR3 is 14 residues long. CDR1 and CDR2 from the germline V gene are SGDLS and YYNGEE. Trimming took off 4 bases at V and 7 bases at J, with 15 bases between the two ends. For the CDR3, the DNA is TGTGCCAGCAGCCCCCGTCGGGGGGCGAATGAGCAGTTCTTC. Amino acid sequence: CASSPRRGANEQFF.

The chain joins TRBV12-5 to TRBJ2-7, with 7 bases fitting TRBD2. The V segment lost 5 bases and the J segment 6 bases; nucleotides outside the gene matches: 10. The CDR3 has 14 amino acids. Germline V gene data show CDR1 as LGHNT and CDR2 as FRNRAP. The CDR3 coding sequence is TGTGCTAGTGGTCCCGGGGGGTTCGAGGGCGAGCAGTACTTC. Translating gives CASGPGGFEGEQYF. Looking up the rest from reference TRBV12-5 and TRBJ2-7 gives the full variable domain: DARVTQTPRHKVTEMGQEVTMRCQPILGHNTVFWYRQTMMQGLELLAYFRNRAPLDDSGMPKDRFSAEMPDATLATLKIQPSEPRDSAVYFCASGPGGFEGEQYFGPGTRLTVT.

V gene TRBV11-3 combines with J gene TRBJ2-1; 9 nucleotides line up with TRBD2. From germline, CDR1 is SGHNT and CDR2 YENEEA. The CDR3 consists of 17 residues. The V gene end was trimmed by 5 bases and the J gene end by 6 bases; junction bases not matched to a gene: 14. CDR3: CASSAISLAGIPNEQFF. In DNA form, the CDR3 reads TGTGCCAGCAGCGCCATTTCCCTAGCGGGGATTCCCAATGAGCAGTTCTTC.

The rearrangement uses TRBV28 and TRBJ2-1; no clear D. In germline, CDR1 is MDHEN, CDR2 SYDVKM. The CDR3 runs 12 residues. The V end was cut by 2 bases, the J end by 11 bases, with 10 bases between. The CDR3 sequence is CASSLDLTKQFF. Written as DNA, the CDR3 is TGTGCCAGCAGTTTAGACTTGACGAAGCAGTTCTTC.

V usage is TRBV21-1 and J usage is TRBJ1-5; the table's D call TRBD1 went unverified against the DNA. TRBV21-1 corresponds to a pseudogene. The CDR3 spans 15 residues. The CDR3 here is CASSQGAQGGQPQHF. The CDR3 nucleotides are TGTGCCAGCAGCCAGGGGGCCCAGGGAGGACAGCCCCAGCATTTT.

This chain connects TRBV7-2 to TRBJ1-2, with D possibly being TRBD1 (6 bases). This CDR3 region has 12 residues. Germline lookup yields CDR1 SGHTA and CDR2 FQGNSA. The V end lost 5 bases, the J end lost 4 bases, and 8 bases lay between the germline ends. CDR3: CASSEQGYGYTF. The CDR3 bases are TGTGCCAGCAGCGAACAGGGCTATGGCTACACCTTC.

The rearrangement joins TRBV6-5 to TRBJ1-1; 7 nucleotides match TRBD1. The germline gives CDR1 MNHEY, CDR2 SVGAGI. The V and J ends lost 6 bases and 3 bases, in that order; junction bases with no gene match: 7. The CDR3 totals 14 residues. In DNA, the CDR3 is TGTGCCAGCAGCCCCGGAGGGGGCGACACTGAAGCTTTCTTT. Translated: CASSPGGGDTEAFF.

This chain joins TRBV5-4 and TRBJ2-2; D is unclear. CDR1 is SGHNT and CDR2 is YYREEE in the germline V gene (reference sequence). This CDR3 spans 17 amino acids. Trimming removed 5 bases from V and 0 bases from J, with 17 bases in between. The CDR3 DNA reads TGTGCCAGCAGTCAACCCGAGTTTGGTGCGAACACCGGGGAGCTGTTTTTT. Protein product: CASSQPEFGANTGELFF.

This chain uses TRBV30 with TRBJ2-1, with 14 bases that match TRBD2. After removal of 2 bases from V and 8 bases from J, the junction contained 2 bases not matched to a gene. Per germline, CDR1 GTSNPN and CDR2 SVGIG (reference sequence). This CDR3 region has 14 residues. CDR3 nucleotide sequence: TGTGCCTGGAGTACGGGACTAGCGGGAGATGAGCAGTTCTTC. This sequence encodes CAWSTGLAGDEQFF.

The V and J genes are TRBV9 and TRBJ1-2; 11 positions match TRBD1. Trimming took 3 bases from V and 1 from J; bases not matched to a gene: 2. CDR1 is SGDLS and CDR2 is YYNGEE in the germline V gene. The CDR3 sequence is 15 residues long. As DNA, the CDR3 is TGTGCCAGCAGCGCCGGGACAGGGGGTAACTATGGCTACACCTTC. The encoded protein is CASSAGTGGNYGYTF.

The CDR3 bases are TGTGCCAGCAGCACCCACAGGGGCAATGAGCAGTTCTTC. Amino acids: CASSTHRGNEQFF. The V and J genes are TRBV7-2 and TRBJ2-1, with TRBD1 identical over 7 bases. CDR3 length equals 13 residues. Germline-derived CDR1 and CDR2 are SGHTA and FQGNSA. After removal of 5 bases from V and 6 bases from J, the junction contained 4 bases not matched to a gene.

The J gene is TRBJ2-5, the V gene TRBV7-9; possibly TRBD2 for D (6 bases). Germline CDR1 reads SEHNR; CDR2 reads FQNEAQ (reference sequence). This CDR3 region has 14 residues. Trimming shortened V by 4 bases and J by 5 bases, and 14 bases separated the two germline ends. CDR3 protein: CASSSGLPVETQYF. In DNA, the CDR3 is TGTGCCAGCAGCTCCGGACTACCCGTGGAGACCCAGTACTTC.

The chain joins TRBV9 to TRBJ2-5; 10 positions agree with TRBD2. From germline, CDR1 is SGDLS and CDR2 YYNGEE. CDR3 length: 17 amino acids. V lost 2 bases and J lost 0; bases outside the gene matches: 7. The CDR3 nucleotides are TGTGCCAGCAGCGTCGGTAGCGGGAGGAGTTACCAAGAGACCCAGTACTTC. This translates into CASSVGSGRSYQETQYF. Full variable domain (missing parts from reference TRBV9 and TRBJ2-5): DSGVTQTPKHLITATGQRVTLRCSPRSGDLSVYWYQQSLDQGLQFLIQYYNGEERAKGNILERFSAQQFPDLHSELNLSSLELGDSALYFCASSVGSGRSYQETQYFGPGTRLLVL.

The chain employs TRBV7-9 and TRBJ1-1; D remains ambiguous. Trimming cost V 3 bases and J 6 bases, with 11 bases left between them. This CDR3 has 13 amino acids. Germline V lookup: CDR1 SEHNR, CDR2 FQNEAQ (reference sequence). The CDR3 protein is CASSFRIPPEAFF. CDR3 coding DNA: TGTGCCAGCAGCTTCCGTATCCCCCCTGAAGCTTTCTTT.

The chain combines TRBV28 with TRBJ1-2; a weak D match, TRBD1 (6 bases). The CDR3 sequence is 14 residues long. Per the germline V gene, CDR1 is MDHEN and CDR2 is SYDVKM. The V end lost 3 bases, the J end lost 1 base, and 9 bases lay between the germline ends. CDR3 bases: TGTGCCAGCAGTTTCAGGGGCCTTAACTATGGCTACACCTTC. Its protein is CASSFRGLNYGYTF.

The rearrangement links TRBV29-1 to TRBJ2-2; 8 nucleotides align to TRBD1. The length of the CDR3 is 14 residues. Trimming cost V 4 bases and J 5 bases; bases outside gene matches: 6. CDR1 is SQVTM and CDR2 is ANQGSEA in the germline V gene. The CDR3 spells CSVGDRQGTGELFF. DNA of the CDR3: TGCAGCGTTGGGGACAGACAGGGGACCGGGGAGCTGTTTTTT.

CDR3 residues: CASSGAGTSEAEQFF. The CDR3 region has the DNA TGCGCCAGCAGCGGTGCCGGGACTAGCGAGGCTGAGCAGTTCTTC. The chain employs TRBV5-1 and TRBJ2-1; 10 positions match TRBD2. Unmatched junction bases numbered 10, after V lost 4 bases and J lost 9 bases. Germline V gene lookup returns CDR1 SGHRS and CDR2 YFSETQ. The CDR3 contains 15 residues.

The chain employs TRBV4-1 and TRBJ1-2; maybe TRBD1 (6 bases). The germline V and J ends were trimmed by 4 bases and 4 bases, with 16 bases remaining between them. The germline CDR1 and CDR2 sequences are MGHRA and YSYEKL. This CDR3 has 15 amino acids. CDR3 region: CASSLQGGGAYGYTF. The DNA of the CDR3 is TGCGCCAGCAGCCTACAGGGCGGTGGGGCCTATGGCTACACCTTC.

This chain uses TRBV5-1 with TRBJ2-1; TRBD2 agrees at 8 bases. Germline CDR1 SGHRS, CDR2 YFSETQ. V trimming: 4 bases; J trimming: 4 bases; junction bases outside the gene matches: 10. The CDR3 has 16 residues. In DNA, the CDR3 is TGCGCCAGCAGCGATGTGCGGGGGGCCAGTTACAATGAGCAGTTCTTC. Translated: CASSDVRGASYNEQFF.

The CDR3 protein is CASSSSGGLQETQYF. The CDR3 DNA is TGTGCCAGCAGTTCAAGCGGGGGCCTCCAAGAGACCCAGTACTTC. This chain links TRBV27 with TRBJ2-5, with TRBD2 matching 8 bases. The CDR3 covers 15 residues. The trim removed 4 bases at V and 1 base at J, leaving 5 bases unmatched. The germline V gene has CDR1 MNHEY and CDR2 SMNVEV (reference sequence).

V usage is TRBV10-3 and J usage is TRBJ2-1; the match to TRBD1 covers 11 bases. The CDR3 spans 13 residues. Germline values: CDR1 ENHRY, CDR2 SYGVKD. V lost 11 bases, J lost 6 bases, and 6 bases stayed unmatched. CDR3 nucleotides: TGTGCCGCGGCCGGGACAGGGGGCAATGAGCAGTTCTTC. This gives the protein CAAAGTGGNEQFF.

The chain carries TRBV27 and TRBJ2-2; D is undetermined. V gave up 0 bases and J gave up 4 bases, with 3 bases separating them. Germline CDR1 MNHEY, CDR2 SMNVEV (reference sequence). The CDR3 consists of 13 residues. The CDR3 DNA follows: TGTGCCAGCAGTTTATCCTTCACCGGGGAGCTGTTTTTT. This sequence encodes CASSLSFTGELFF.

This sequence joins TRBV9 and TRBJ1-5, with TRBD1 identical over 8 bases. The CDR3 has 14 residues. Germline CDR1 and CDR2: SGDLS and YYNGEE. V dropped 4 bases and J dropped 4; count of bases not matched to a gene: 4. The CDR3 DNA follows: TGTGCCAGCAGCCCCCAGGGGGCGAATCAGCCCCAGCATTTT. It encodes CASSPQGANQPQHF.

This clone was observed a handful of times. The chain couples TRBV7-2 to TRBJ1-1, with D tentatively TRBD1 (5 bases). The germline CDR1 and CDR2 sequences are SGHTA and FQGNSA. V gave up 5 bases and J gave up 2 bases, with 12 bases separating them. The CDR3 is 14 residues long. The CDR3 sequence is CASSPGSANTEAFF. Written as DNA, the CDR3 is TGTGCCAGCAGCCCAGGGTCGGCTAACACTGAAGCTTTCTTT. Variable domain in full (rest from reference TRBV7-2 and TRBJ1-1): GAGVSQSPSNKVTEKGKDVELRCDPISGHTALYWYRQSLGQGLEFLIYFQGNSAPDKSGLPSDRFSAERTGGSVSTLTIQRTQQEDSAVYLCASSPGSANTEAFFGQGTRLTVV.